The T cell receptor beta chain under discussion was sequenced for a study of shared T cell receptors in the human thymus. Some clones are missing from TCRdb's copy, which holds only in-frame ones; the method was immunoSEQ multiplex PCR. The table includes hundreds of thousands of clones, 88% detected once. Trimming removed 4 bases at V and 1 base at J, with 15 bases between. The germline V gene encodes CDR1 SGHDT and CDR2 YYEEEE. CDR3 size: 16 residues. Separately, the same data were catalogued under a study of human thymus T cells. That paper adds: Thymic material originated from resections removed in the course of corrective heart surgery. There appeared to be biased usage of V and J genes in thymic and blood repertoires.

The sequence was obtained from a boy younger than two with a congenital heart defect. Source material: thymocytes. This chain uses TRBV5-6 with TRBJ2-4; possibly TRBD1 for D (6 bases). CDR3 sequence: CASSLRKGEAKNIQYF. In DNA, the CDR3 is TGTGCCAGCAGCCTAAGGAAGGGGGAGGCCAAAAACATTCAGTACTTC. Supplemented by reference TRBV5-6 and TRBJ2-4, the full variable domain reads DAGVTQSPTHLIKTRGQQVTLRCSPKSGHDTVSWYQQALGQGPQFIFQYYEEEERQRGNFPDRFSGHQFPNYSSELNVNALLLGDSALYLCASSLRKGEAKNIQYFGAGTRLSVL.